This T cell receptor (beta chain) is from a study of blood T cells in healthy people across ages. In this sample, this clonotype turned up a few times. The authors ran a second PCR of about 7 to 11 cycles using a sample-barcoded 5' primer and a J-beta primer mix. At least 3 million CDR3-containing paired-end reads were obtained per sample. TCRdb re-called the 5' RACE reads with MiXCR, one entry per CDR3 protein. The data hold 750,000 to 950,000 distinct CDR3 sequences, with roughly 24% observed a single time. V shed 4 bases, J shed 8 bases, and the junction held 11 bases outside the gene matches. Germline CDR1 is LGHDT and CDR2 is YNNKEL (reference sequence). The CDR3 sequence is 15 residues long. These data also formed part of another study, on T cells of mothers and their children.

V is TRBV3-1 and J is TRBJ2-4; 7 positions agree with TRBD2. This TCR derives from a boy aged 5-17 years in good health. The source material was blood. CDR3 bases: TGTGCCAGCAGCCCCCGGGGAGGGGTACGGGACATTCAGTACTTC. Encoded protein: CASSPRGGVRDIQYF. The entire variable domain, with the rest obtained from reference TRBV3-1 and TRBJ2-4, is as follows: DTAVSQTPKYLVTQMGNDKSIKCEQNLGHDTMYWYKQDSKKFLKIMFSYNNKELIINETVPNRFSPKSPDKAHLNLHINSLELGDSAVYFCASSPRGGVRDIQYFGAGTRLSVL.